These 26 T cell receptor beta chains were sequenced from one sample in a study of T cells in Graves' hyperthyroidism and ophthalmopathy. The TCR beta CDR3 regions underwent amplification using RNA transcripts as the source. A set of HTBI primers served as the primers for a first-round RT-PCR of the TCR CDR3. TCRdb redid the calling of the multiplex PCR reads with MiXCR, one entry per CDR3 protein. The sample consists of nearly 600,000 distinct CDR3 sequences, approximately 15% of them appearing once. The sequencing sample was made of blood. These TCRs come from a woman younger than 30 with Graves' ophthalmopathy.

This clonotype was found many times. This chain uses TRBV30 with TRBJ1-5; no clear D gene. Germline lookup yields CDR1 GTSNPN and CDR2 SVGIG (reference sequence). The CDR3 has 13 amino acids. Deletions cut 0 bases from V and 8 bases from J, with 11 bases between. Here the CDR3 DNA reads TGTGCCTGGAGTGTAAAGGGTACGGAGCCCCAGCATTTT. Amino acid sequence: CAWSVKGTEPQHF. The full variable domain, rest sourced from reference TRBV30 and TRBJ1-5, is SQTIHQWPATLVQPVGSPLSLECTVEGTSNPNLYWYRQAAGRGLQLLFYSVGIGQISSEVPQNLSASRPQDRQFILSSKKLLLSDSGFYLCAWSVKGTEPQHFGDGTRLSIL.

The chain joins TRBV5-8 to TRBJ2-7; possible D gene TRBD2, 5 bases. CDR3 length: 14 amino acids. Germline-derived CDR1 and CDR2 are SGHTS and YDEGEE. Trimming removed 5 bases from V and 4 bases from J, with 16 bases in between. The CDR3 nucleotides read TGTGCCAGCAGAGACGGAGGACGATCGTACGAGCAGTACTTC. Amino acid sequence: CASRDGGRSYEQYF.

This clonotype appeared many times. V is TRBV2 and J is TRBJ1-1; 9 bases match TRBD1. Germline assignment: CDR1 SNHLY and CDR2 FYNNEI. The CDR3 runs 14 residues. J was trimmed by 5 bases and V by 5 bases; bases with no gene match: 6. The CDR3 DNA sequence: TGTGCCAGCAGTAGAAGACAGGGGGAGACTGAAGCTTTCTTT. Amino acid sequence: CASSRRQGETEAFF.

This clonotype was observed at least ten times. J is TRBJ1-5 and V is TRBV27; D not resolved. Germline V gives CDR1 MNHEY, CDR2 SMNVEV (reference sequence). Trimming cost V 5 bases and J 6 bases, with 17 bases left between them. CDR3 length equals 15 residues. The CDR3 reads CASSRLREVGQPQHF. The CDR3 coding sequence is TGTGCCAGCAGTCGCCTGCGGGAGGTGGGTCAGCCCCAGCATTTT.

This clonotype was recorded many times. V gene TRBV2 combines with J gene TRBJ1-6; no definite D call. There are 13 residues in the CDR3. V was cut by 6 bases and J by 7 bases, with 10 bases left in between. Looked up from germline, CDR1 is SNHLY and CDR2 is FYNNEI. The CDR3 region is CASRGEWNSPLHF. The CDR3 DNA reads as TGTGCCAGCAGGGGAGAGTGGAATTCACCCCTCCACTTT. The full variable domain, its missing parts supplied by reference TRBV2 and TRBJ1-6, is EPEVTQTPSHQVTQMGQEVILRCVPISNHLYFYWYRQILGQKVEFLVSFYNNEISEKSEIFDDQFSVERPDGSNFTLKIRSTKLEDSAMYFCASRGEWNSPLHFGNGTRLTVT.

This clonotype was seen repeatedly, ten times or more. The V call is TRBV6-2 or TRBV6-3, the J call TRBJ2-7; maybe TRBD2 (6 bases). V dropped 6 bases and J dropped 6 bases, with 18 bases sitting between them. The CDR3 extends over 14 amino acids. Germline loops: CDR1 MNHEY, CDR2 SVGEGT. In nucleotides, the CDR3 is TGTGCCAGCAGAAAACTCGGAGGGGCGGCCGAGCAGTACTTC. Amino acids: CASRKLGGAAEQYF.

At least ten counts were recorded for this clonotype. The V call is TRBV3-1, the J call TRBJ1-5; maybe TRBD1 (6 bases). The CDR3 sequence is 15 residues long. V lost 3 bases, J lost 3 bases, and 12 bases lay in between. Germline CDR1 reads LGHDT; CDR2 reads YNNKEL (reference sequence). In nucleotides, the CDR3 is TGTGCCAGCAGCCAGTTACAGGGATCCAATCAGCCCCAGCATTTT. The encoded protein is CASSQLQGSNQPQHF.

The V and J genes are TRBV7-2 and TRBJ1-2; tentatively, D is TRBD1 (5 bases). This CDR3 is 16 amino acids long. Trimming shortened V by 5 bases and J by 2 bases, and 18 bases separated the two germline ends. Germline assignment: CDR1 SGHTA and CDR2 FQGNSA. CDR3 coding DNA: TGTGCCAGCAGCATAGGGTACTTGGCAGGGAACTATGGCTACACCTTC. Translation: CASSIGYLAGNYGYTF.

The chain joins TRBV19 to TRBJ2-2, with 10 nucleotides matching TRBD1. V lost 6 bases and J lost 5; bases outside the gene matches: 6. There are 15 residues in the CDR3. Germline loops: CDR1 LNHDA, CDR2 SQIVND (reference sequence). In nucleotides, the CDR3 is TGTGCCAGTAGGGGACAGGGGATTTGGACCGGGGAGCTGTTTTTT. It is translated as CASRGQGIWTGELFF.

In this sample, this clonotype turned up many times. The V call is TRBV6-5, the J call TRBJ2-5; D unresolved. From germline, CDR1 is MNHEY and CDR2 SVGAGI. The V end was cut by 0 bases, the J end by 2 bases, with 7 bases between. The CDR3 runs 14 residues. CDR3 coding DNA: TGTGCCAGCAGTTACTCGTACTCACAAGAGACCCAGTACTTC. Amino acids: CASSYSYSQETQYF.

This clonotype was recorded at least ten times. V and J are TRBV27 and TRBJ2-1; D unresolved. The CDR3 sequence is 15 residues long. The V end was cut by 0 bases, the J end by 2 bases, with 8 bases between. Germline V gene lookup returns CDR1 MNHEY and CDR2 SMNVEV (reference sequence). The CDR3 sequence: CASSLSIQPYNEQFF. For the CDR3, the DNA is TGTGCCAGCAGTTTATCGATCCAGCCCTACAATGAGCAGTTCTTC.

This clonotype showed up many times. The chain joins TRBV10-3 to TRBJ1-5; 9 bases match TRBD1. In germline, CDR1 is ENHRY, CDR2 SYGVKD. This CDR3 has 15 residues. Unmatched junction bases numbered 2, after V lost 0 bases and J lost 5 bases. CDR3 DNA: TGTGCCATCAGTGAGTCGGGACAGGGCTATCAGCCCCAGCATTTT. Translating gives CAISESGQGYQPQHF.

This clonotype was detected a few times. J is TRBJ2-6 and V is TRBV6-1; D is uncertain. Between the trimmed V and J ends, which lost 5 bases and 0 bases, there was a span of 17 bases. Germline CDR1 is MNHNS and CDR2 is SASEGT. The CDR3 is 18 amino acids. The CDR3 DNA follows: TGTGCCAGCAGTCGGGCACCGCCCTCTTCCTCTGGGGCCAACGTCCTGACTTTC. It specifies CASSRAPPSSSGANVLTF.

This clonotype turned up a few times. One end of the junction does not line up with germline, which may come from a read error. The genes are TRBV9 and TRBJ2-2; 9 nucleotides line up with TRBD2. CDR1 is SGDLS and CDR2 is YYNGEE in the germline V gene. This CDR3 contains 15 residues. The CDR3 DNA is TGTGCCAGCAACCCCGGGACTAGCAGCACCGAGGAGCTGTTTTTT. Residues: CASNPGTSSTEELFF. Combining the CDR3 with reference TRBV9 and TRBJ2-2 gives the whole variable domain DSGVTQTPKHLITATGQRVTLRCSPRSGDLSVYWYQQSLDQGLQFLIQYYNGEERAKGNILERFSAQQFPDLHSELNLSSLELGDSALYFCASNPGTSSTEELFFGEGSRLTVL.

In this sample, this clonotype turned up a few times. This chain's CDR3 is CASSTQTRGGPTYEQYF. CDR3 bases: TGTGCCAGTAGTACCCAGACCCGAGGGGGGCCAACCTACGAGCAGTACTTC. The chain employs TRBV19 and TRBJ2-7, with D perhaps being TRBD1 or TRBD2 (6 bases each). Trimming pared 4 bases from V and 2 bases from J, leaving 21 bases between. CDR1 and CDR2 (germline): LNHDA, SQIVND (reference sequence). This CDR3 is built from 17 residues.

Concerning this clonotype itself: A much larger clone lies one base from this, so it may be a read error. The final CDR3 position lacks the conserved phenylalanine or tryptophan, pointing to a likely read error. This chain uses TRBV2 with TRBJ1-3; no definite D call. V was clipped by 7 bases and J by 6 bases, with 10 bases between them. This CDR3 spans 12 amino acids. The germline gives CDR1 SNHLY, CDR2 FYNNEI. CDR3 DNA sequence: TGTGCCAGCATTCTACGTTCAAACACCATATATTTA. Its translation: CASILRSNTIYL.

A few counts support this clonotype. V is TRBV30 and J is TRBJ2-3, with 8 nucleotides matching TRBD1. Germline V lookup: CDR1 GTSNPN, CDR2 SVGIG (reference sequence). J was trimmed by 3 bases and V by 2 bases; bases with no gene match: 10. CDR3 length: 16 amino acids. The CDR3 loop is CAWSLRQGWRTDTQYF. The CDR3 DNA sequence: TGTGCCTGGAGTTTAAGACAGGGGTGGAGGACAGATACGCAGTATTTT.

This clonotype has more than one count but fewer than ten. This rearrangement joins TRBV13 to TRBJ2-7, with TRBD2 matching 8 bases. There are 15 residues in the CDR3. V trimming: 4 bases; J trimming: 2 bases; junction bases outside the gene matches: 7. The germline CDR1 and CDR2 sequences are PRHDT and FYEKMQ (reference sequence). CDR3 protein: CASSYERESPYEQYF. For the CDR3, the DNA is TGTGCCAGCAGCTATGAGCGGGAGTCTCCCTACGAGCAGTACTTC.

In the case of this clonotype: The germline gene is not matched at one end of the junction; a read error may be the cause. V gene TRBV6-4 combines with J gene TRBJ2-6; 11 nucleotides agree with TRBD1. CDR1 MRHNA and CDR2 SNTAGT come from the germline V gene. CDR3 length equals 18 residues. This CDR3 is CASSYSGTGGFGANVLTF. The CDR3 DNA is TGTGCCAGCAGTTACTCCGGGACAGGGGGGTTTGGGGCCAACGTCCTGACTTTC.

Ten or more counts support this clonotype. This chain connects TRBV7-9 to TRBJ2-5; 7 bases fit TRBD1. V lost 6 bases and J lost 3; bases outside the gene matches: 4. CDR3 length: 13 amino acids. Germline CDR1 and CDR2: SEHNR and FQNEAQ (reference sequence). CDR3: CASSLTGEETQYF. The DNA of the CDR3 is TGTGCCAGCAGTCTAACAGGGGAAGAGACCCAGTACTTC.

To note about this clonotype: A much bigger clone sits one base away, suggesting this may be a read error. The V call is TRBV24-1, the J call TRBJ2-7; 8 bases line up with TRBD1. CDR3 length: 15 residues. V was clipped by 7 bases and J by 5 bases; unmatched bases: 12. Germline V gene sequence: CDR1 KGHDR, CDR2 SFDVKD. The CDR3 is CATRKDREHAHEQYF. CDR3 DNA sequence: TGTGCCACCAGGAAGGACAGGGAGCATGCCCACGAGCAGTACTTC.

This clonotype was picked up many times. The genes are TRBV30 and TRBJ2-5, with 7 bases matching TRBD1. CDR3 length: 13 residues. The J segment lost 2 bases and the V segment lost 7 bases, leaving 7 bases of the junction unmatched. The germline V gene encodes CDR1 GTSNPN and CDR2 SVGIG (reference sequence). The CDR3 sequence is CALWGTVQETQYF. In DNA form, the CDR3 reads TGTGCCTTATGGGGGACAGTACAAGAGACCCAGTACTTC.

This clonotype was seen ten or more times. The chain carries TRBV28 and TRBJ2-1; D is unclear. V lost 6 bases and J lost 4, with 10 bases in between. Germline CDR1 reads MDHEN; CDR2 reads SYDVKM. This CDR3 is 13 amino acids long. For the CDR3, the DNA is TGTGCCAGCAGGTATAGCAGATACAATGAGCAGTTCTTC. Protein sequence: CASRYSRYNEQFF.

This clonotype appeared many times. V usage is TRBV20-1 and J usage is TRBJ2-1; perhaps TRBD1 as D (6 bases). The CDR3 has 15 amino acids. Deletions cut 5 bases from V and 7 bases from J, with 21 bases between. CDR1 and CDR2 from the germline V gene are DFQATT and SNEGSKA (reference sequence). The CDR3 DNA reads TGCAGTGCTCCACCGGACAGTGGGGGACGGAATGAGCAGTTCTTC. Residues: CSAPPDSGGRNEQFF.

This clonotype was found many times. V usage is TRBV9 and J usage is TRBJ1-5; the D is unclear. Germline CDR1 SGDLS, CDR2 YYNGEE. CDR3 length equals 14 residues. V shed 3 bases and J shed 9 bases, with 16 bases lying between them. DNA of the CDR3: TGTGCCAGCAGCGCCGGGTCCTTGACCGGGCCCCAGCATTTT. Its protein product is CASSAGSLTGPQHF.

This clonotype was detected many times. V and J are TRBV7-2 and TRBJ2-5; D is undetermined. The CDR3 contains 14 residues. The germline V gene encodes CDR1 SGHTA and CDR2 FQGNSA. V lost 1 base to trimming and J lost 2 bases, with 8 bases between them. The CDR3 DNA follows: TGTGCCAGCAGCTTAGATGCTAGACAAGAGACCCAGTACTTC. It codes for CASSLDARQETQYF.